The 21 T cell receptor beta chains presented below share a single source sample, sequenced in a study of shared clonotypes between healthy human individuals. This table comes from immunoSEQ multiplex PCR, and its TCRdb copy is limited to in-frame clones, with some not included. The sample shows about 480,000 clones, about three quarters of them seen only once. Sequenced material: PBMCs. All receptors derive from a woman in her 40s in good health. Some clones in this sample may be carry-over from other donors' samples.

For the CDR3, the DNA is TGTGCCAGCAGCTTAGACAGGGGGTTGAACACTGAAGCTTTCTTT. This sequence encodes CASSLDRGLNTEAFF. The chain uses TRBV11-2 and TRBJ1-1, with 7 bases identical to TRBD1. CDR3 length: 15 amino acids. Trimming removed 0 bases from V and 0 bases from J; junction bases left unmatched: 1. CDR1 SGHAT and CDR2 FQNNGV come from the germline V gene.

The chain has TRBV7-3 and TRBJ2-5; D possibly matches TRBD1 or TRBD2 (5 bases each). The CDR3 loop spans 15 amino acids. V was trimmed by 5 bases and J by 3 bases, leaving 16 bases between them. Germline V gene sequence: CDR1 SGHTA, CDR2 FQGTGA. DNA of the CDR3: TGTGCCAGCAGCCGACAGTCGGGGCCGGAAGAGACCCAGTACTTC. Its protein product is CASSRQSGPEETQYF.

This clone was seen more than once but under ten times. This CDR3 is also generated by other DNA sequences in the sample. The chain has TRBV4-1 and TRBJ2-2, with 13 bases fitting TRBD2. The CDR3 covers 18 residues. Germline CDR1 MGHRA, CDR2 YSYEKL. V shed 1 base, J shed 5 bases, and the junction held 7 bases outside the gene matches. The CDR3 DNA sequence: TGCGCCAGCAGCCAAGGTGGACTAGCGGGAGTTGGTACCGGGGAGCTGTTTTTT. Its translation: CASSQGGLAGVGTGELFF.

CDR3 DNA sequence: TGTGCCAGCAGCTTTAACAGGGGGCGTACCAATGAGCAGTTCTTC. Its protein product is CASSFNRGRTNEQFF. This chain connects TRBV5-4 to TRBJ2-1; 9 bases fit TRBD1. J gave up 6 bases and V 2 bases, and 6 bases lay outside the gene matches. Germline V gene data show CDR1 as SGHNT and CDR2 as YYREEE (reference sequence). CDR3 size: 15 residues.

This chain connects TRBV14 to TRBJ2-7; no reliable D call. CDR1 and CDR2 (germline): SGHDN, FVKESK. Trimming removed 3 bases at V and 3 bases at J, with 6 bases between. The CDR3 has 12 amino acids. The CDR3 DNA reads as TGTGCCAGCAGCCAGCTTCGCTACGAGCAGTACTTC. Protein product: CASSQLRYEQYF.

The rearrangement joins TRBV5-1 to TRBJ2-1; 10 bases agree with TRBD1. The CDR3 spans 13 residues. Germline V CDR1 and CDR2: SGHRS, YFSETQ. J gave up 9 bases and V 3 bases, and 3 bases lay outside the gene matches. The CDR3 is CASSSGTGVEQFF. Written as DNA, the CDR3 is TGCGCCAGCAGCTCCGGGACAGGGGTTGAGCAGTTCTTC.

V and J are TRBV27 and TRBJ2-7; D is perhaps TRBD1 (5 bases). Germline V lookup: CDR1 MNHEY, CDR2 SMNVEV (reference sequence). Trimming cost V 11 bases and J 6 bases, with 23 bases left between them. This CDR3 comprises 14 residues. The CDR3 loop is CAYSRQSIVAEQYF. The CDR3 bases are TGTGCCTACTCAAGACAGTCTATAGTAGCCGAGCAGTACTTC.

This clone was seen only a few times. This rearrangement joins TRBV11-1 to TRBJ1-2; no definite D call. Trimming shortened V by 4 bases and J by 4 bases, and 7 bases separated the two germline ends. Germline V gives CDR1 SGHAT, CDR2 FQDESV (reference sequence). The CDR3 has 12 amino acids. CDR3 residues: CASSSQRYGYTF. CDR3 bases: TGTGCCAGCAGCTCCCAACGCTATGGCTACACCTTC.

The chain employs TRBV30 and TRBJ2-5; the match to TRBD1 covers 7 bases. V lost 5 bases to trimming and J lost 3 bases; unmatched junction nucleotides: 3. There are 12 residues in the CDR3. CDR1 GTSNPN and CDR2 SVGIG come from the germline V gene (reference sequence). CDR3 residues: CAWEGTEETQYF. The CDR3, as DNA: TGTGCCTGGGAAGGGACAGAAGAGACCCAGTACTTC.

The chain recombines TRBV2 with TRBJ1-4; the D is unclear. CDR3 length: 13 residues. The V end was cut by 4 bases, the J end by 6 bases, with 9 bases between. Germline CDR1 SNHLY, CDR2 FYNNEI. The CDR3 bases are TGTGCCAGCAGTGTTAGGCCGTATGAAAAACTGTTTTTT. Translating gives CASSVRPYEKLFF.

The chain uses TRBV28 and TRBJ1-5; D is uncertain. In germline, CDR1 is MDHEN, CDR2 SYDVKM. The CDR3 sequence is 12 residues long. V lost 2 bases, J lost 6 bases, and 5 bases lay in between. The CDR3 region has the DNA TGTGCCAGCAGTTTAGTCGGTCAGCCCCAGCATTTT. Amino acids: CASSLVGQPQHF.

The J gene is TRBJ1-4, the V gene TRBV11-2; D is unresolved. V dropped 5 bases and J dropped 3 bases, with 16 bases sitting between them. The CDR3 runs 16 residues. Looked up from germline, CDR1 is SGHAT and CDR2 is FQNNGV. CDR3 nucleotide sequence: TGTGCCAGCAGCCCCGGGATCAGTCTTCCTAATGAAAAACTGTTTTTT. It encodes CASSPGISLPNEKLFF.

The chain uses TRBV30 and TRBJ1-1, with 9 bases that match TRBD1. The germline gives CDR1 GTSNPN, CDR2 SVGIG (reference sequence). This CDR3 has 14 residues. J was trimmed by 6 bases and V by 1 base; bases with no gene match: 6. The CDR3 here is CAWSAGTGYAEAFF. CDR3 in DNA: TGTGCCTGGAGTGCAGGGACAGGGTACGCTGAAGCTTTCTTT.

The V gene is TRBV5-4, the J gene TRBJ1-2; D gene unclear. Germline CDR1 is SGHNT and CDR2 is YYREEE (reference sequence). This CDR3 spans 13 amino acids. The V gene lost 4 bases and the J gene lost 9 bases, with 16 bases spanning the gap. The CDR3: CASSADSHGSYTF. The CDR3 DNA sequence: TGTGCCAGCAGCGCAGACTCCCACGGGAGCTACACCTTC.

The rearrangement joins TRBV11-2 to TRBJ2-1; maybe TRBD2 (5 bases). Germline V CDR1 and CDR2: SGHAT, FQNNGV. Trimming stripped 1 base from V and 4 bases from J, with 11 bases between. There are 15 residues in the CDR3. The CDR3 nucleotides read TGTGCCAGCAGCTTAGCGGGGAACCCTTACAATGAGCAGTTCTTC. Its protein is CASSLAGNPYNEQFF.

The rearrangement joins TRBV7-2 to TRBJ2-7, with D possibly TRBD2 on 5 matching bases. The germline V and J ends were trimmed by 5 bases and 3 bases, with 8 bases remaining between them. The germline CDR1 and CDR2 sequences are SGHTA and FQGNSA. The CDR3 consists of 12 residues. DNA for the CDR3: TGTGCCAGCAGCGTAGACTACTACGAGCAGTACTTC. It encodes CASSVDYYEQYF.

The rearrangement links TRBV5-1 to TRBJ2-3; TRBD2 matches at 7 bases. Germline CDR1 is SGHRS and CDR2 is YFSETQ. Trimming at V came to 2 bases and at J to 5 bases, leaving 8 bases not matched to a gene. CDR3 length: 15 residues. The CDR3 loop is CASSLSGNVVDTQYF. In DNA form, the CDR3 reads TGCGCCAGCAGCTTAAGCGGGAATGTAGTAGATACGCAGTATTTT.

A single count supports this clone. The chain combines TRBV28 with TRBJ1-4, with 8 bases aligning to TRBD1. Per the germline V gene, CDR1 is MDHEN and CDR2 is SYDVKM. This CDR3 spans 15 amino acids. V trimming: 5 bases; J trimming: 7 bases; junction bases outside the gene matches: 9. The CDR3 bases are TGTGCCAGCAGTCCCCAACAGGGGGGGACTGAAAAACTGTTTTTT. Its translation: CASSPQQGGTEKLFF.

The chain has TRBV15 and TRBJ2-1; the D gene could be TRBD1 or TRBD2 (6 bases each). Germline CDR1 is LNHNV and CDR2 is YYDKDF (reference sequence). The CDR3 sequence is 15 residues long. V lost 1 base and J 4 bases, leaving 11 bases between the germline ends. The CDR3 DNA is TGTGCCACCAGCAGAGCCGGGGGCTCTTACAATGAGCAGTTCTTC. Its translation is CATSRAGGSYNEQFF.

V is TRBV6-4 and J is TRBJ1-5; no clear D. The V end was cut by 2 bases, the J end by 7 bases, with 12 bases between. The germline V gene encodes CDR1 MRHNA and CDR2 SNTAGT. This CDR3 has 14 amino acids. The CDR3 sequence: CASSDQPGGQPQHF. CDR3 DNA sequence: TGTGCCAGCAGTGACCAACCGGGTGGGCAGCCCCAGCATTTT.

The chain has TRBV7-3 and TRBJ2-2; 16 bases agree with TRBD2. This CDR3 is 20 amino acids long. Germline V CDR1 and CDR2: SGHTA, FQGTGA. Unmatched junction bases numbered 10, after V lost 0 bases and J lost 6 bases. CDR3 loop: CASSLTGGLAGGFPSGELFF. The CDR3 DNA follows: TGTGCCAGCAGCTTAACCGGGGGACTAGCGGGAGGGTTTCCCTCCGGGGAGCTGTTTTTT.